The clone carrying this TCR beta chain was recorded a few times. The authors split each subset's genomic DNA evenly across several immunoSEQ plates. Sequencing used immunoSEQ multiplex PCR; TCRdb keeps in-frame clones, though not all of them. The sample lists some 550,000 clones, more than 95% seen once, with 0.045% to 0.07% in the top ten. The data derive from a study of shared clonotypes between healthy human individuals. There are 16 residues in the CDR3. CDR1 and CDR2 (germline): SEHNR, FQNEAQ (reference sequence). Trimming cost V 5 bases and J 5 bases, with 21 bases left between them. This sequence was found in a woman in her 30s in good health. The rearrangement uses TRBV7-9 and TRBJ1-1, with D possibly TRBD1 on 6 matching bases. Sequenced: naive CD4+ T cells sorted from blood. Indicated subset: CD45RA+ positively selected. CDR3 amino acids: CASSKDSRRISTEAFF. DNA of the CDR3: TGTGCCAGCAGCAAGGACAGTAGGCGGATTAGTACTGAAGCTTTCTTT.